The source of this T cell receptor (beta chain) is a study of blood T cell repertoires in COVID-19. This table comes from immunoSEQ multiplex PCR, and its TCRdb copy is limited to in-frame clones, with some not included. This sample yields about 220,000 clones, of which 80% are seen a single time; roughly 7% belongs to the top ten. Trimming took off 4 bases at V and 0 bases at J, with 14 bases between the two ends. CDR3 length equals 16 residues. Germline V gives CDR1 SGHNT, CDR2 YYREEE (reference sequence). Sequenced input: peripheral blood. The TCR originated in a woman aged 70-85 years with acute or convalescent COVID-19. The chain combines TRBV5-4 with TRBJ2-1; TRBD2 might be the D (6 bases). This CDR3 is CASSGNIAASYNEQFF. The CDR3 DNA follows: TGTGCCAGCAGCGGTAACATAGCGGCCTCCTACAATGAGCAGTTCTTC. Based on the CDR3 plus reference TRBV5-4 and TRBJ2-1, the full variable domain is ETGVTQSPTHLIKTRGQQVTLRCSSQSGHNTVSWYQQALGQGPQFIFQYYREEENGRGNFPPRFSGLQFPNYSSELNVNALELDDSALYLCASSGNIAASYNEQFFGPGTRLTVL.